Following are 20 T cell receptor beta chains from one sample sequenced in a study of blood T cell repertoires in COVID-19. Sequenced by immunoSEQ multiplex PCR; TCRdb stores in-frame clones only, minus some. The sample has under 250,000 clones, about nine tenths seen once; the top ten hold about 1.7%. The sample taken for sequencing was PBMCs or T cells enriched from blood (not recorded which). These receptors were collected from a man aged 35-49 years who had recovered from COVID-19.

The J gene is TRBJ1-2, the V gene TRBV20-1, with D hard to call. CDR3 length: 11 residues. V was pared by 6 bases and J by 4 bases, with 9 bases between. Germline lookup yields CDR1 DFQATT and CDR2 SNEGSKA (reference sequence). The CDR3 loop is CSALGGYGYTF. CDR3 bases: TGCAGTGCCTTAGGCGGCTATGGCTACACCTTC.

This chain uses TRBV19 with TRBJ2-1; a possible D gene is TRBD1 (6 bases). The CDR3 spans 13 residues. Looked up from germline, CDR1 is LNHDA and CDR2 is SQIVND (reference sequence). V lost 5 bases and J 7 bases, leaving 12 bases between the germline ends. CDR3 coding DNA: TGTGCCAGTAGTGACAGGCCAGGGAATGAGCAGTTCTTC. Translation: CASSDRPGNEQFF.

The J gene is TRBJ2-4, the V gene TRBV7-8; 7 bases match TRBD2. J gave up 7 bases and V 2 bases, and 8 bases lay outside the gene matches. The germline gives CDR1 SGHVS, CDR2 FQNEAQ. CDR3 length equals 15 residues. CDR3 sequence: CASSLYLAGVNIQYF. The CDR3, as DNA: TGTGCCAGCAGCTTATATTTGGCGGGAGTCAACATTCAGTACTTC.

The V call is TRBV29-1, the J call TRBJ1-2; the D is unclear. The CDR3 has 14 amino acids. The germline V and J ends were trimmed by 5 bases and 2 bases, with 15 bases remaining between them. Germline V gene lookup returns CDR1 SQVTM and CDR2 ANQGSEA. CDR3 sequence: CSVPMTSFNYGYTF. DNA for the CDR3: TGCAGCGTTCCCATGACATCTTTCAACTATGGCTACACCTTC.

The table lists this clone with a count of one. The chain employs TRBV5-1 and TRBJ2-3; D not certain. Between the trimmed V and J ends, which lost 3 bases and 6 bases, there was a span of 11 bases. The CDR3 runs to 13 residues. Germline CDR1 SGHRS, CDR2 YFSETQ. CDR3 coding DNA: TGCGCCAGCAGCTCGGGTTTTGGGGATACGCAGTATTTT. Encoded protein: CASSSGFGDTQYF.

The J gene is TRBJ2-2, the V gene TRBV10-3, with 9 bases aligning to TRBD1. This CDR3 is built from 14 residues. With V trimmed by 8 bases and J by 7 bases, 8 bases remained unmatched. The germline V gene has CDR1 ENHRY and CDR2 SYGVKD. CDR3 sequence reads: CAIRTGGAGGELFF. In DNA form, the CDR3 reads TGTGCCATCCGAACAGGGGGCGCCGGCGGGGAGCTGTTTTTT.

The chain couples TRBV28 to TRBJ1-5; D is ambiguous. Germline CDR1 is MDHEN and CDR2 is SYDVKM. V lost 3 bases, J lost 3 bases, and 6 bases lay in between. The CDR3 has 13 amino acids. DNA of the CDR3: TGTGCCAGCAGTTTGGAGTCCAATCAGCCCCAGCATTTT. Protein sequence: CASSLESNQPQHF.

The V call is TRBV7-9, the J call TRBJ1-2; 7 nucleotides align to TRBD1. Germline V gene data show CDR1 as SEHNR and CDR2 as FQNEAQ (reference sequence). The CDR3 runs to 16 residues. The ends lost 3 bases at V and 4 bases at J; junction bases unmatched: 11. CDR3 in amino acids: CASSFQGGAISYGYTF. As DNA, the CDR3 is TGTGCCAGCAGCTTCCAGGGGGGAGCCATATCCTATGGCTACACCTTC.

This clone was recorded once. The chain is built from TRBV21-1 and TRBJ2-3; the table's D call, TRBD2, has no DNA check behind it. TRBV21-1 is listed as a pseudogene. This CDR3 has 17 amino acids. CDR3 coding DNA: TGTGCCAGCAGCAGAAGCAGCGGGGGGCCGCGCACAGATACGCAGTATTTT. The encoded protein is CASSRSSGGPRTDTQYF.

The DNA for the CDR3 is TGTGCCAGCAGTCCGGGACAGAACTATGGCTACACCTTC. Residues: CASSPGQNYGYTF. The chain couples TRBV2 to TRBJ1-2, with 7 bases identical to TRBD1. Germline CDR1 and CDR2: SNHLY and FYNNEI. The J segment lost 2 bases and the V segment lost 5 bases, leaving 2 bases of the junction unmatched. This CDR3 has 13 amino acids.

In DNA, the CDR3 is TGTGCCAGCAGGCGAAGGGGACTAGCGGTAGATACGCAGTATTTT. Translating gives CASRRRGLAVDTQYF. This chain links TRBV7-8 with TRBJ2-3; 11 bases match TRBD2. The germline gives CDR1 SGHVS, CDR2 FQNEAQ. V gave up 6 bases and J gave up 5 bases; unmatched junction bases: 7. This CDR3 spans 15 amino acids.

This clone was detected a few times. This sequence joins TRBV18 and TRBJ1-3; 10 bases fit TRBD1. This CDR3 spans 18 amino acids. The germline V gene has CDR1 KGHSH and CDR2 LQKENI. Germline trimming cut 4 bases from V and 0 bases from J; bases unmatched to any gene: 9. CDR3 nucleotides: TGTGCCAGCTCACTATTTGGACAGGGGGACCCCTCTGGAAACACCATATATTTT. The encoded protein is CASSLFGQGDPSGNTIYF.

The chain joins TRBV30 to TRBJ2-7; 7 bases align to TRBD1. Germline lookup yields CDR1 GTSNPN and CDR2 SVGIG (reference sequence). This CDR3 spans 13 amino acids. With V trimmed by 4 bases and J by 2 bases, 5 bases remained unmatched. The CDR3 coding sequence is TGTGCCTGGAACAGGGGTGATGCCTACGAGCAGTACTTC. It specifies CAWNRGDAYEQYF.

The chain is built from TRBV29-1 and TRBJ1-2; perhaps TRBD1 as D (6 bases). Trimming cost V 3 bases and J 1 base, with 18 bases left between them. The CDR3 contains 16 residues. Germline V gene lookup returns CDR1 SQVTM and CDR2 ANQGSEA. CDR3 DNA: TGCAGCGTTGAGACCGGGACACTCGGTGGTAACTATGGCTACACCTTC. Translated, it gives CSVETGTLGGNYGYTF.

V and J are TRBV5-4 and TRBJ2-5; TRBD2 matches at 11 bases. The CDR3 is 17 amino acids. Per germline, CDR1 SGHNT and CDR2 YYREEE (reference sequence). Trimming cost V 2 bases and J 5 bases; bases outside gene matches: 11. DNA for the CDR3: TGTGCCAGCAGCTTCCGGGGACTAGCGGTCCTTGGGGAGACCCAGTACTTC. Protein: CASSFRGLAVLGETQYF.

The gene calls are TRBV10-1 and TRBJ1-2; tentatively, D is TRBD1 (5 bases). The germline V gene encodes CDR1 WNHNN and CDR2 SYGVQD (reference sequence). The CDR3 runs 16 residues. Deletions cut 6 bases from V and 1 base from J, with 18 bases between. CDR3 in amino acids: CASRYLKTDHNYGYTF. CDR3 sequence (DNA): TGCGCCAGCAGGTACCTTAAGACAGATCATAACTATGGCTACACCTTC.

This clone was detected only a few times. The junction departs from germline at one end; a sequencing error may be responsible. This chain links TRBV12-3 or TRBV12-4 with TRBJ1-1; TRBD1 agrees at 7 bases. The CDR3 is 13 amino acids. CDR3 amino acids: CASSPTGNAEAFF. Written as DNA, the CDR3 is TGTGCCAGCAGTCCGACAGGGAACGCTGAAGCTTTCTTT.

This clone appeared a single time. V and J are TRBV19 and TRBJ1-2; D call uncertain. The CDR3 runs to 19 residues. Germline V CDR1 and CDR2: LNHDA, SQIVND (reference sequence). V lost 7 bases and J 0 bases, leaving 27 bases between the germline ends. The CDR3 nucleotides read TGTGCCAGTATCGAAACCGGCCAGGTCAGCTTTCTTACTAACTATGGCTACACCTTC. As protein: CASIETGQVSFLTNYGYTF.

The V gene is TRBV27, the J gene TRBJ1-5; 7 bases align to TRBD1. This CDR3 spans 15 amino acids. With 2 bases clipped from V and 4 bases from J, the junction kept 5 bases outside the gene matches. CDR1 and CDR2 (germline): MNHEY, SMNVEV (reference sequence). The CDR3 nucleotides are TGTGCCAGCAGTTTAAAAGGCAGGGGGAATCAGCCCCAGCATTTT. Residues: CASSLKGRGNQPQHF.

This chain uses TRBV29-1 with TRBJ2-1; D might be TRBD2 (5 bases). This CDR3 is 17 amino acids long. Germline V gene sequence: CDR1 SQVTM, CDR2 ANQGSEA. V lost 1 base and J lost 2, with 18 bases in between. The CDR3 here is CSVEVIEGERAYNEQFF. The CDR3 DNA reads TGCAGCGTTGAAGTGATAGAGGGAGAGAGGGCCTACAATGAGCAGTTCTTC.